This TCR beta chain came from a study of response to subunit inactivated influenza vaccine. Study-wide findings and caveats: T cells newly recruited by each seasonal influenza vaccination are few, the authors suggested.

MiXCR, run by TCRdb on the RT-PCR reads, gives a single entry per CDR3 protein. The data show 650,000 to 800,000 distinct CDR3 sequences, 14% seen once. In regard to this clonotype: Its antigen remains unidentified.

V shed 2 bases and J shed 0 bases, with 11 bases lying between them. CDR1 is MNHEY, CDR2 SMNVEV, per germline (reference sequence). The CDR3 consists of 15 residues. The sequence was collected from a man between 50 and 59 years old who received an inactivated influenza vaccine. Source: PBMCs from blood, taken approximately 15 days before vaccination. The chain has TRBV27 and TRBJ2-7; no reliable D call. The CDR3 reads CASSLGQPSSYEQYF. The CDR3 nucleotides are TGTGCCAGCAGTTTAGGGCAGCCTAGCTCCTACGAGCAGTACTTC.